What follows describes a single T cell receptor (beta chain). Method: immunoSEQ multiplex PCR; TCRdb's copy keeps in-frame clones and lacks some. The table shows about 180,000 clones, with over 80% occurring only once. This specimen comes from a study of T cell responses to AZD1222 COVID-19 vaccine. Sequenced here: peripheral blood, sampled 28 days after the second dose of the MenACWY control vaccine. This receptor was taken from an adult who received the MenACWY meningococcal vaccine as a control.

The CDR3 DNA follows: TGTGCCAGTAGCAGCCGCGGCACGACTAACTATGGCTACACCTTC. This codes for CASSSRGTTNYGYTF. The gene calls are TRBV19 and TRBJ1-2; no firm D call. Deletions cut 6 bases from V and 0 bases from J, with 14 bases between. The CDR3 loop spans 15 amino acids. CDR1 and CDR2 from the germline V gene are LNHDA and SQIVND (reference sequence). Together with reference TRBV19 and TRBJ1-2, the CDR3 gives the full variable domain: DGGITQSPKYLFRKEGQNVTLSCEQNLNHDAMYWYRQDPGQGLRLIYYSQIVNDFQKGDIAEGYSVSREKKESFPLTVTSAQKNPTAFYLCASSSRGTTNYGYTFGSGTRLTVV.